The 6 T cell receptor beta chains below all came from one sample that was sequenced in a study of cytomegalovirus exposure and HLA in healthy donors. Amplification used 60 Vbeta primers and 13 Jbeta primers. Sequenced by immunoSEQ multiplex PCR; TCRdb stores in-frame clones only, minus some. The sample has about 130,000 clones; around four fifths are singletons. Input material: PBMCs. The receptors here all came from a man between 18 and 35 years old in good health and CMV-seropositive.

This chain joins TRBV7-6 and TRBJ1-1, with D maybe TRBD1 (6 bases). V was cut by 4 bases and J by 2 bases, with 8 bases left in between. The CDR3 sequence is 13 residues long. Germline CDR1 and CDR2: SGHVS and FNYEAQ. CDR3 DNA: TGTGCCAGCAGCTCGGACAGCAACACTGAAGCTTTCTTT. It codes for CASSSDSNTEAFF.

On this clone: Sequence at one end of the junction differs from germline and may be a read error. The chain uses TRBV2 and TRBJ1-1; D possibly corresponds to TRBD1 (5 bases). The germline V gene encodes CDR1 SNHLY and CDR2 FYNNEI. The length of the CDR3 is 12 residues. The CDR3 DNA follows: TGCCGGAACCGGGTACAGGACACTGAAGCTTTCTTT. Translation gives CRNRVQDTEAFF.

Only one count was recorded for this clone. The chain recombines TRBV11-3 with TRBJ2-7, with 7 bases matching TRBD1. The length of the CDR3 is 15 residues. J lost 0 bases, V lost 5 bases, and 7 bases had no gene match. Germline V CDR1 and CDR2: SGHNT, YENEEA. CDR3 nucleotides: TGTGCCAGCAGCCTCCGACAGGGAGACTCCTACGAGCAGTACTTC. As protein: CASSLRQGDSYEQYF.

Only a few counts were recorded for this clone. The chain is built from TRBV20-1 and TRBJ2-1; no definite D call. Trimming removed 4 bases at V and 2 bases at J, with 3 bases between. The germline gives CDR1 DFQATT, CDR2 SNEGSKA (reference sequence). This CDR3 has 11 amino acids. In DNA form, the CDR3 reads TGCAGTGCTATCACCTACAATGAGCAGTTCTTC. Protein: CSAITYNEQFF.

This rearrangement joins TRBV5-1 to TRBJ2-7, with D perhaps TRBD2 (5 bases). Germline V gene data show CDR1 as SGHRS and CDR2 as YFSETQ. V was clipped by 0 bases and J by 7 bases, with 14 bases between them. The CDR3 has 14 residues. As DNA, the CDR3 is TGCGCCAGCAGCTTGGTTGGAGGCCAGGTGGAGCAGTACTTC. Protein product: CASSLVGGQVEQYF.

This clone was detected a few times. V and J are TRBV30 and TRBJ1-1; D ambiguous. This CDR3 contains 13 residues. Trimming pared 1 base from V and 4 bases from J, leaving 10 bases between. Germline assignment: CDR1 GTSNPN and CDR2 SVGIG (reference sequence). The CDR3 reads CAWSAGNPTEAFF. The CDR3 DNA reads TGTGCCTGGAGTGCCGGGAACCCCACTGAAGCTTTCTTT.